The clone carrying this T cell receptor (beta chain) was found once. Its cognate antigen is unknown. The CDR3 totals 15 residues. Germline CDR1 SGHRS, CDR2 YFSETQ. Between the trimmed V and J ends, which lost 2 bases and 3 bases, there was a span of 11 bases. This sample stems from a study of graft-versus-host responses after intestinal transplantation. In the study overall: Recipients got multivisceral, liver-intestinal, or isolated intestinal transplants.

Broader study findings: Graft-versus-host to host-versus-graft clonal ratios in allografts were high in patients with graft-donor T cell macrochimerism.

The data were produced by immunoSEQ multiplex PCR, yet TCRdb's version contains in-frame clones alone and is incomplete. The profile shows 90,000 to 150,000 clones, 85% to 95% of them singletons. The chain is built from TRBV5-1 and TRBJ2-2, with a weak D call TRBD2 (5 bases). Sequenced material: unstimulated CD4+ T cells sorted from spleen or lymph node cells, taken before intestinal transplant. The TCR comes from a human donor who received an intestinal transplant. Written as DNA, the CDR3 is TGCGCCAGCAGCTTTGCCGGGGTGGACACCGGGGAGCTGTTTTTT. Amino acids: CASSFAGVDTGELFF.